Below, 9 T cell receptor beta chains from the same sample are listed, as sequenced in a study of blood T cell repertoires in COVID-19. Profiling relied on immunoSEQ multiplex PCR, and the TCRdb table lists in-frame clones only, not all of them. The table lists under 250,000 clones, around 90% of them singletons. Sequencing was performed on PBMCs or T cells enriched from blood (not recorded which). These receptors were collected from a woman in her 30s who had been exposed to COVID-19.

The CDR3 DNA sequence: TGTGCCAGCGCGGGAGGCAGGCAAGAGACCCAGTACTTC. The encoded protein is CASAGGRQETQYF. The chain combines TRBV2 with TRBJ2-5; 8 nucleotides match TRBD2. With V trimmed by 8 bases and J by 2 bases, 4 bases remained unmatched. Germline V gene sequence: CDR1 SNHLY, CDR2 FYNNEI. The CDR3 totals 13 residues.

This rearrangement joins TRBV6-5 to TRBJ2-1; the match to TRBD2 covers 8 bases. The CDR3 sequence is 16 residues long. Trimming at V came to 2 bases and at J to 5 bases, leaving 8 bases not matched to a gene. Germline CDR1 and CDR2: MNHEY and SVGAGI. CDR3 protein: CASSYTIPGLDNEQFF. As DNA, the CDR3 is TGTGCCAGCAGTTACACGATACCGGGACTAGACAATGAGCAGTTCTTC.

The genes are TRBV10-3 and TRBJ2-2; the D gene is possibly TRBD2 (5 bases). V was cut by 8 bases and J by 0 bases, with 7 bases left in between. Germline values: CDR1 ENHRY, CDR2 SYGVKD. The CDR3 length is 13 residues. The CDR3 sequence is CAIGRANTGELFF. Here the CDR3 DNA reads TGTGCCATCGGGCGGGCGAACACCGGGGAGCTGTTTTTT.

This clone has only one observation. The rearrangement uses TRBV30 and TRBJ2-7, with TRBD2 matching over 7 bases. Per germline, CDR1 GTSNPN and CDR2 SVGIG (reference sequence). Losses at the gene ends were 1 base for V and 7 bases for J; bases not matched to a gene: 10. The CDR3 runs to 14 residues. CDR3: CAWSALPWGGEQYF. In DNA form, the CDR3 reads TGTGCCTGGAGTGCACTCCCCTGGGGGGGGGAGCAGTACTTC.

This sequence joins TRBV5-4 and TRBJ2-1; the match to TRBD2 covers 7 bases. Unmatched junction bases numbered 5, after V lost 4 bases and J lost 1 base. CDR1 and CDR2 from the germline V gene are SGHNT and YYREEE (reference sequence). The CDR3 loop spans 15 amino acids. CDR3 DNA sequence: TGTGCCAGCAGCCCCGGGACTACTTCCTACAATGAGCAGTTCTTC. Its translation: CASSPGTTSYNEQFF.

The chain employs TRBV19 and TRBJ2-2; unclear D gene. Germline CDR1 is LNHDA and CDR2 is SQIVND (reference sequence). The germline V and J ends were trimmed by 1 base and 0 bases, with 6 bases remaining between them. This CDR3 region has 15 residues. The CDR3 is CASSIGLSNTGELFF. The CDR3 nucleotides read TGTGCCAGTAGTATAGGTCTATCGAACACCGGGGAGCTGTTTTTT. The full variable domain, its missing parts supplied by reference TRBV19 and TRBJ2-2, is DGGITQSPKYLFRKEGQNVTLSCEQNLNHDAMYWYRQDPGQGLRLIYYSQIVNDFQKGDIAEGYSVSREKKESFPLTVTSAQKNPTAFYLCASSIGLSNTGELFFGEGSRLTVL.

The genes are TRBV28 and TRBJ1-2; D gene unclear. Deletions cut 3 bases from V and 5 bases from J, with 19 bases between. Germline V gene sequence: CDR1 MDHEN, CDR2 SYDVKM. The CDR3 loop spans 16 amino acids. The CDR3 protein is CASSFVWVRDSYGYTF. As DNA, the CDR3 is TGTGCCAGCAGTTTCGTCTGGGTCAGAGACTCATATGGCTACACCTTC.

The chain combines TRBV6-6 with TRBJ2-1; TRBD2 matches at 9 bases. Germline CDR1 reads MNHNY; CDR2 reads SVGAGI (reference sequence). The J segment lost 3 bases and the V segment lost 5 bases, leaving 11 bases of the junction unmatched. This CDR3 region has 17 residues. DNA for the CDR3: TGTGCCAGCAGTCCGTACCCCTCTAGCGGGAACTACAATGAGCAGTTCTTC. Translation gives CASSPYPSSGNYNEQFF.

The J gene is TRBJ2-2, the V gene TRBV3-1 (or the pseudogene TRBV3-2); D is uncertain. The germline V gene has CDR1 LGHDT and CDR2 YNNKEL (reference sequence). The ends were cut back, 7 bases at V and 4 bases at J, with 10 bases in the middle. The CDR3 has 13 amino acids. The CDR3 sequence is CASTKAGTGELFF. The CDR3 nucleotides read TGTGCCAGCACCAAAGCTGGCACCGGGGAGCTGTTTTTT.